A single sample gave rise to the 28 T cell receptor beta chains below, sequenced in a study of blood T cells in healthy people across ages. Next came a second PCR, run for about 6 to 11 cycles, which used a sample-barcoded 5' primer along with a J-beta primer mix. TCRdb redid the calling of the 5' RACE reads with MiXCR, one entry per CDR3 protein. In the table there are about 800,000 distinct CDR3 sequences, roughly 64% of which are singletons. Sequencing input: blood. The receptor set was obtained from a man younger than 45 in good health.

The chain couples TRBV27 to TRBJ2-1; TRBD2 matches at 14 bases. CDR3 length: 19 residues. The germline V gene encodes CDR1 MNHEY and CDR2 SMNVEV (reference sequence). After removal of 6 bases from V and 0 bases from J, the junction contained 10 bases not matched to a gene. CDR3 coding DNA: TGTGCCAGCAGCCGAAGACTAGCGGGAGGGGGAAGCTCCTACAATGAGCAGTTCTTC. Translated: CASSRRLAGGGSSYNEQFF.

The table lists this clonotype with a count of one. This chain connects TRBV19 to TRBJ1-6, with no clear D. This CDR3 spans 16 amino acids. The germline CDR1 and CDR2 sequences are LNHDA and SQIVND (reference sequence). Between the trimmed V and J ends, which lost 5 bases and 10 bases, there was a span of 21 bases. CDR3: CASSASWSRIISPLHF. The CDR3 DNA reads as TGTGCCAGTAGTGCTTCATGGTCCAGGATAATATCACCCCTCCACTTT.

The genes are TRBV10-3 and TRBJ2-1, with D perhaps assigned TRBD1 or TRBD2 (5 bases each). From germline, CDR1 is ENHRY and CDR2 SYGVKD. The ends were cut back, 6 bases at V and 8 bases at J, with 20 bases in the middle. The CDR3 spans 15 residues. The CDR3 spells CAIRARDEEVDEQFF. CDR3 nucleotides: TGTGCCATCAGAGCCCGGGACGAGGAGGTCGATGAGCAGTTCTTC.

The DNA of the CDR3 is TGCAGCGAATCAGATAACGGGGGAGATACGCAGTATTTT. It encodes CSESDNGGDTQYF. The chain uses TRBV29-1 and TRBJ2-3; tentative D call: TRBD2 (6 bases). Germline assignment: CDR1 SQVTM and CDR2 ANQGSEA. V lost 7 bases, J lost 5 bases, and 16 bases lay in between. The CDR3 runs 13 residues.

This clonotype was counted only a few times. Here the CDR3 DNA reads TGTGCCAGCAGCTTAAGTCTCCTGTCCACTGAAGCTTTCTTT. This encodes CASSLSLLSTEAFF. The chain carries TRBV7-2 and TRBJ1-1; D gene ambiguous. Germline CDR1 reads SGHTA; CDR2 reads FQGNSA. V dropped 2 bases and J dropped 4 bases, with 11 bases sitting between them. This CDR3 contains 14 residues.

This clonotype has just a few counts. The CDR3 loop reads CSALTGDNSPLHF. Here the CDR3 DNA reads TGCAGCGCCCTGACAGGGGATAATTCACCCCTCCACTTT. The chain recombines TRBV29-1 with TRBJ1-6, with 8 bases aligning to TRBD1. Germline V CDR1 and CDR2: SQVTM, ANQGSEA. The CDR3 has 13 amino acids. V was pared by 7 bases and J by 5 bases, with 4 bases of the junction left unmatched. Complete variable domain (other parts from reference TRBV29-1 and TRBJ1-6): SAVISQKPSRDICQRGTSLTIQCQVDSQVTMMFWYRQQPGQSLTLIATANQGSEATYESGFVIDKFPISRPNLTFSTLTVSNMSPEDSSIYLCSALTGDNSPLHFGNGTRLTVT.

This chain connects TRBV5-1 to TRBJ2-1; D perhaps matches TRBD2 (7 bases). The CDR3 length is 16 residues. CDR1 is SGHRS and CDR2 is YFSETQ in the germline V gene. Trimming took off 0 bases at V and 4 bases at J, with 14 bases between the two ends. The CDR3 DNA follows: TGCGCCAGCAGCTTGGCCGGGCGGGGGCCGTACAATGAGCAGTTCTTC. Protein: CASSLAGRGPYNEQFF.

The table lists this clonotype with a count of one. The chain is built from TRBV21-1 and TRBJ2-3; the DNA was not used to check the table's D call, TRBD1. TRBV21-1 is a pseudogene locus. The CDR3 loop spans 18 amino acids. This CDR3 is CANSSRPRTGDSTDTQYF. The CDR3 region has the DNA TGTGCCAACAGCTCCAGGCCCAGAACAGGGGATAGCACAGATACGCAGTATTTT.

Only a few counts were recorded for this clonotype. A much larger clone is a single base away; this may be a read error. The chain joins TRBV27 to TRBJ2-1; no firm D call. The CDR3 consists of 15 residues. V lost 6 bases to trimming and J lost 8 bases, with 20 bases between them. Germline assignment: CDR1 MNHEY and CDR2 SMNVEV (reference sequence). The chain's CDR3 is CASSSWRDKKDEQFF. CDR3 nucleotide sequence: TGTGCCAGCAGCTCGTGGCGTGATAAAAAGGATGAGCAGTTCTTC.

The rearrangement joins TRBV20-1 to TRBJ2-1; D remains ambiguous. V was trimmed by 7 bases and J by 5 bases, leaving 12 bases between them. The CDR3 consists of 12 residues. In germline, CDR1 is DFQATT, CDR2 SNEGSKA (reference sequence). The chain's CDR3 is CSVHLANNEQFF. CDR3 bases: TGCAGTGTACATTTAGCTAACAATGAGCAGTTCTTC.

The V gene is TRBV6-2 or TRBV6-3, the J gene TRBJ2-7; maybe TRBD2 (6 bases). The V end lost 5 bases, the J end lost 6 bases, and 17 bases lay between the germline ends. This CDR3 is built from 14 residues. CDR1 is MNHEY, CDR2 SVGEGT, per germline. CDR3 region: CASSARLGLGEQYF. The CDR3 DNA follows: TGTGCCAGCAGTGCGCGACTAGGTCTGGGCGAGCAGTACTTC.

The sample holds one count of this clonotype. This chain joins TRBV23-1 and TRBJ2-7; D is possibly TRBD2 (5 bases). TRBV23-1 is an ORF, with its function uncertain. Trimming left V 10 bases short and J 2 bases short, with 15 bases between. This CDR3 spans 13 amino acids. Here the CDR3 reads CANPAATTYEQYF. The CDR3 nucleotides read TGCGCCAACCCAGCGGCAACAACCTACGAGCAGTACTTC.

In DNA, the CDR3 is TGTGCCAGCACCCCATGGGGAACTTACGAGCAGTACTTC. Translation gives CASTPWGTYEQYF. The chain couples TRBV6-2 or TRBV6-3 to TRBJ2-5; no clear D. TRBJ2-7 explains the end of the DNA better; the J call may be wrong. This CDR3 contains 13 residues. Germline lookup yields CDR1 MNHEY and CDR2 SVGEGT.

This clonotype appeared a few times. CDR3 in amino acids: CASRQLGGATDKQYF. CDR3 DNA sequence: TGTGCCAGCAGACAGTTGGGGGGGGCTACTGACAAGCAGTACTTC. This sequence joins TRBV6-5 and TRBJ2-4; tentative D call: TRBD2 (7 bases). Germline V gives CDR1 MNHEY, CDR2 SVGAGI. The CDR3 extends over 15 amino acids. V dropped 6 bases and J dropped 13 bases, with 25 bases sitting between them.

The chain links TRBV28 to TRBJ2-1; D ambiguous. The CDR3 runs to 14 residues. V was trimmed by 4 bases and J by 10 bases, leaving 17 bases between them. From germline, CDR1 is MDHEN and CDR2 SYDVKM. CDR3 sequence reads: CASSSSFKLTEQFF. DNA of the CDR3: TGTGCCAGCAGTTCGAGTTTCAAGCTGACGGAGCAGTTCTTC.

CDR3 bases: TGTGCCAGCAGCGGGCGGGCTTGGGATACGCAGTATTTT. As protein: CASSGRAWDTQYF. The gene calls are TRBV12-3 or TRBV12-4 and TRBJ2-3; tentative D call: TRBD2 (5 bases). V was clipped by 6 bases and J by 6 bases, with 13 bases between them. CDR3 length: 13 residues.

The DNA for the CDR3 is TGCGCCAGCAGCTTGGCGACAGGCTCCTACAATGAGCAGTTCTTC. It specifies CASSLATGSYNEQFF. The chain uses TRBV5-1 and TRBJ2-1; D may be TRBD1 (6 bases). The CDR3 is 15 residues long. The germline V gene encodes CDR1 SGHRS and CDR2 YFSETQ. The V gene lost 0 bases and the J gene lost 0 bases, with 7 bases spanning the gap.

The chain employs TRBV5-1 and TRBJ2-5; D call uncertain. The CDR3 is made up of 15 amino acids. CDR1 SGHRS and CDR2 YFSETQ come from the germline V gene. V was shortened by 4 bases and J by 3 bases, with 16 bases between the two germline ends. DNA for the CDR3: TGCGCCAGCAGCATAGGACCTGGGCAAAAAGAGACCCAGTACTTC. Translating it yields CASSIGPGQKETQYF.

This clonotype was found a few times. The CDR3 DNA reads as TGCGCCAGCAGCCAGGAGGATGTAGCGGGGGACCCTCAAGAGACCCAGTACTTC. Its protein product is CASSQEDVAGDPQETQYF. The chain couples TRBV4-3 to TRBJ2-5, with 9 positions matching TRBD2. V gave up 3 bases and J gave up 2 bases; unmatched junction bases: 13. This CDR3 contains 18 residues. In germline, CDR1 is LGHNA, CDR2 YSLEER.

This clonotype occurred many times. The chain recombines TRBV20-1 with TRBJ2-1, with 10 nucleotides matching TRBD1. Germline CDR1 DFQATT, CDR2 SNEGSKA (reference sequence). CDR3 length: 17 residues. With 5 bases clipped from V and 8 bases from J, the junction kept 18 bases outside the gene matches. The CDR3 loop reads CSARRDRGGGALDEQFF. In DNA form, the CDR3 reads TGCAGTGCTCGCCGGGACAGGGGAGGAGGGGCGTTGGATGAGCAGTTCTTC.

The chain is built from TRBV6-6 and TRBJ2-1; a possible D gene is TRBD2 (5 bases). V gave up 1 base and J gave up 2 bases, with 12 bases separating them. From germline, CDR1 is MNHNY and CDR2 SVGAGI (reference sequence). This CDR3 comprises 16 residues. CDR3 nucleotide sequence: TGTGCCAGCAGTTACTTGAGCTTAGCGACCTACAATGAGCAGTTCTTC. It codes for CASSYLSLATYNEQFF.

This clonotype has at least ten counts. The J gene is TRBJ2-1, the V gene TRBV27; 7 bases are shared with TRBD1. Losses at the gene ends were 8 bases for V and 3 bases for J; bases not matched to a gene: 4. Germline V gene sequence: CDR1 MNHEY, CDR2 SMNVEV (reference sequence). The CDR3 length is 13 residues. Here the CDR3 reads CASGTALYNEQFF. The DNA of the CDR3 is TGTGCCAGCGGGACAGCACTCTACAATGAGCAGTTCTTC.

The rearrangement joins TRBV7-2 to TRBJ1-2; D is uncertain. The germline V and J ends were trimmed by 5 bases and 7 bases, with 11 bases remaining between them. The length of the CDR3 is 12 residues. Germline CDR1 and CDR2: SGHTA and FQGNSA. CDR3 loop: CASSPGGSGYTF. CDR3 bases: TGTGCCAGCAGCCCCGGCGGGTCTGGCTACACCTTC. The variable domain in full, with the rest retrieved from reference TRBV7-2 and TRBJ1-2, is GAGVSQSPSNKVTEKGKDVELRCDPISGHTALYWYRQSLGQGLEFLIYFQGNSAPDKSGLPSDRFSAERTGGSVSTLTIQRTQQEDSAVYLCASSPGGSGYTFGSGTRLTVV.

CDR3 coding DNA: TGTGCCAGCAGCCAAGTAGCGGGAGGGAACCGGGAGCAGTTCTTC. It encodes CASSQVAGGNREQFF. V and J are TRBV4-2 and TRBJ2-1, with TRBD2 matching 11 bases. Per the germline V gene, CDR1 is LGHNA and CDR2 is YNFKEQ. The CDR3 sequence is 15 residues long. V lost 1 base, J lost 10 bases, and 6 bases stayed unmatched.

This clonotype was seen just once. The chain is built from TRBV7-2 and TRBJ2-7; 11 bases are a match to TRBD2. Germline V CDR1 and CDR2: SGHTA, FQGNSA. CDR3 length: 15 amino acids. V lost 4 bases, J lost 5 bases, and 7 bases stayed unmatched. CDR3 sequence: CASSSLAGGNHEQYF. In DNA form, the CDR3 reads TGTGCCAGCAGCTCGCTAGCGGGAGGTAACCACGAGCAGTACTTC.

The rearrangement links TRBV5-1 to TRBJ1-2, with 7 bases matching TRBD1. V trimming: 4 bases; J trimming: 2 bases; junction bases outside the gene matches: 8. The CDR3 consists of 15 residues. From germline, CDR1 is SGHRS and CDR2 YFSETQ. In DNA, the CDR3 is TGCGCCAGCAGCATTGGGACAGCGGGAAACTATGGCTACACCTTC. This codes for CASSIGTAGNYGYTF.

In DNA form, the CDR3 reads TGCAGTGCGGTATTACTAGATACGCAGTATTTT. Translated, it gives CSAVLLDTQYF. The genes are TRBV20-1 and TRBJ2-3; D remains unclear. V lost 6 bases, J lost 5 bases, and 9 bases lay in between. Germline lookup yields CDR1 DFQATT and CDR2 SNEGSKA (reference sequence). This CDR3 spans 11 amino acids.

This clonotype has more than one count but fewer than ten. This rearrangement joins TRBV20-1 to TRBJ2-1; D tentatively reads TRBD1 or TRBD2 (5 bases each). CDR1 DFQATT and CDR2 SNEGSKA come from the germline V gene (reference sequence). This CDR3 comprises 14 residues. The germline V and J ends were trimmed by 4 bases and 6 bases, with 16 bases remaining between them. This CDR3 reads CSAKLGAGVNEQFF. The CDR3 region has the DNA TGCAGTGCTAAACTAGGGGCAGGCGTCAATGAGCAGTTCTTC.